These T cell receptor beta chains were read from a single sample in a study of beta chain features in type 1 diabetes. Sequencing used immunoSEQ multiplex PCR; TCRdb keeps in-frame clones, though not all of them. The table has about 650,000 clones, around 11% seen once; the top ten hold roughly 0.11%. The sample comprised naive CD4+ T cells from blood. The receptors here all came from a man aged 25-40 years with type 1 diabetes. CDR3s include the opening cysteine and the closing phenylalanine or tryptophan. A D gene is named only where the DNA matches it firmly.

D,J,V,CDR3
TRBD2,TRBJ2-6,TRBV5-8,CASSPGTGGLGANVLTF
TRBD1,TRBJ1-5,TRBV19,CASSSAGGEQPQHF
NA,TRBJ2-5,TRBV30,CAWSVERTLYF
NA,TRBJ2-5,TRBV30,CAWGRGSRETQYF
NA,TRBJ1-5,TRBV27,CASSPDSLGNQPQHF
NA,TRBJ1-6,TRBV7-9,CASTGLANSPLHF
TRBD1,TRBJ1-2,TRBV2,CASSQGQGNYGYTF
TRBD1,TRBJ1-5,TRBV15,CATAGQGWVEQPQHF
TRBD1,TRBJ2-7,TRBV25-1,CASVRPTGQPYEQYF
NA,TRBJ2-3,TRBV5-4,CASFTRESLRTDTQYF
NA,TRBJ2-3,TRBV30,CAWSGLAWDTQYF
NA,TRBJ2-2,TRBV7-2,CASSLVTGYTGELFF
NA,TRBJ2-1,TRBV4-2,CASSQEEATHLYNEQFF
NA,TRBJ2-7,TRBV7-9,CASSLAGFTSYEQYF
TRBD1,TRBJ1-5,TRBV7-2,CASSRTGDRNQPQHF
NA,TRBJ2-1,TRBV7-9,CASSPDLSLYNEQFF
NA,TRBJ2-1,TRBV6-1,CASIRTAYNEQFF
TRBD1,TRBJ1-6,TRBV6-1,CASRDRGNSPLHF
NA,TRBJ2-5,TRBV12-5,CASGLSGVQETQYF
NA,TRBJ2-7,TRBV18,CASSPTLLGDEQYF
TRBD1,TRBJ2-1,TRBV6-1,CASSKPGQVYNEQFF
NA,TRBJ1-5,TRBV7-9,CASSFGDGYQPQHF
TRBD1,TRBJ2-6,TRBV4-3,CASSFGTGRSGANVLTF
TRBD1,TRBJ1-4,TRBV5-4,CASSLEKAGGGEKLFF
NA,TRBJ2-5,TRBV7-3,CASSFGGSETQYF
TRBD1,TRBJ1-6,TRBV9,CASSVAGQANSPLHF
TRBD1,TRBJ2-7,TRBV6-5,CASSSTRTGSHEQYF
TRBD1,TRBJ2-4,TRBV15,CATSSSGTGRGGPVGNIQYF